This TCR beta chain emerged from a study of shared clonotypes between healthy human individuals (dated by TCRdb to 2018 to 2021). About the study as a whole: Three men and a couple of women, aged 18 to 49 years, made up the cohort. For each donor, CD4 naive and CD4 memory were each given three plates, CD8 naive was given two plates, and CD8 memory was given one plate. The study deeply sequenced blood TCR repertoires of about five healthy adults to estimate repertoire size and the extent of clonotype sharing between individuals. Different laboratories and diverse techniques were used to prepare libraries and sequence TCR repertoires, to increase sequencing depth and limit assay-specific biases. Each donor's leukapheresis produced roughly between roughly 0.85 and 9.5 billion PBMCs.

Using the deep immunoSEQ assay, TCR CDR3 regions were amplified from genomic DNA by multiplex PCR. Extracted genomic DNA from each cell subset was distributed evenly across all wells of several immunoSEQ 96-well plates, and each plate was treated as a replicate. Each replicate PCR for sorted subsets received around 0.2 ug genomic DNA, equal to about 30,000 T cell genomes. Purified libraries were quantified with a Qubit 3.0 fluorometer, sized on a Bioanalyzer 2100, and re-quantified with the KAPA Library Quantification kit. A separate single-read 150-cycle Illumina NextSeq 550 flow cell was used to sequence each immunoSEQ 96-well plate. As for the authors' bioinformatics: Because the immunoSEQ output held only junctional sequences and lacked quality scores, the filtering could not match the filtering applied to full-length reads. To assign V/J genes and CDR3, sequences were annotated against IMGT germline references using PyIR, a Python wrapper for IgBLAST v1.9. Any read was removed if the V/J assignment was weak (E-value above 1e-6), the CDR3 was missing, or the read contained stop codons, out-of-frame junctions, or ambiguous translated residues. A V3J clonotype was defined by an identical inferred V gene, J gene, and CDR3 amino acid sequence. To compute the percentage overlap between repertoires, the number of shared unique clonotypes was divided by the size of the smaller repertoire. Richness of each repertoire was evaluated using RTK rarefaction, the Chao1 estimator, and Recon v2.1 estimates of unobserved clonotypes. OLGA was used to compute generation probabilities for all TCRbeta clonotypes that the gDNA method yielded from a few donors. TCRdb provides this immuneACCESS table in a form limited to in-frame rearrangements. Some clones are lacking; in checked studies, under half of them reflect an unresolved V gene, and why the rest are absent is not known. The V and J calls and clone size were taken over from that table, and D and trimming were inferred from the DNA. Here the sample has approximately 1.4 million clones; 95% to 99% occur a single time. Clones ranked in the top ten supply roughly 0.45% of the sample.

As for this clone: Its antigen specificity is not known. No base-level quality is on record; no much larger clone is a single base apart.

Healthy HIV-negative adults with no recently reported acute infections or vaccinations were included as donors. Only Caucasian adults living in Nashville, Tennessee, USA were represented among the donors. CD4+ T cells were enriched through magnetic negative selection, after which naive cells were positively selected on CD45RA and the remaining negative fraction served as the memory subset. Blood was collected by leukapheresis, and PBMCs were isolated by Ficoll-Histopaque density gradient centrifugation and then cryopreserved in liquid nitrogen vapor phase. Purity and quantity of every magnetically sorted T cell population were checked by analytical flow cytometry. From each sorted fraction, genomic DNA was isolated and quantified by UV absorbance on a Nanodrop 2000c. The germline V gene gives CDR1 as SGHNT and CDR2 as YENEEA. The V and J ends are trimmed by 1 base and 3 bases, leaving 11 bases between them. From the cysteine up to the phenylalanine, the CDR3 has a length of 15 residues. The read is trimmed to its CDR3 DNA, 45 bases read in frame from base 1.

Beyond this particular receptor, the publication reports: Because the study included only a small number of donors, the genetic and exposure-history diversity represented was limited. Naive subsets generally had larger estimated clonotype richness than memory subsets did. Incomplete sequencing was indicated by rarefaction of sorted-subset datasets, despite the large sequencing depth. Sampling was restricted to blood, and TCR repertoires in tissues likely differ from the TCR repertoires found in blood. Pairwise subsampling indicated that sequencing depth was expected to affect the degree of clonotype sharing among donors. Compared with non-shared clonotypes, clonotypes shared by all four sorted-subset donors had higher generation probabilities. When several donors were compared, the shared fraction of clonotypes was around 5% for naive CD4, more than 3% for naive CD8, 2.3% for memory CD4, and around 0.37% for memory CD8.

The receptor's source is a man aged 30-40 years in good health. The specimen sequenced was naive CD4+ T cells sorted from blood. Sample cell subset or site, as interpreted from the label and publication: CD45RA+ positively selected. The sequence links TRBV11-3 to TRBJ2-3, with TRBD2 tentatively as D gene (6 bases match). For the CDR3, the sequence is CASSLGAGRTDTQYF. At the DNA level, the sequence is TGTGCCAGCAGCTTAGGTGCGGGGAGGACAGATACGCAGTATTTT.